A selection of T cell receptor beta chains follows, all from one sample in a study of CD8+CD57+ T cells in acquired aplastic anemia. TCRdb called the reads again in MiXCR, with one record for every CDR3 protein. Of 150,000 to 200,000 distinct CDR3 sequences in the sample, about three fifths were seen once. Sequencing input: sorted CD4+, CD8+, or CD8+CD57+ T cells (not recorded which) from PBMCs. The receptors come from a human donor in good health. Each CDR3 is given with its conserved first and last residue. The D gene is left open where the match is weak. Size values are once, few and many counts, or a class for expanded clones, and some rows have none.

v_call: TRBV7-2
j_call: TRBJ1-2
clone_size: NA
d_call: TRBD1
cdr3_nt: TGTGCCAGCTCACCGGACAGGTACTATGGCTACACCTTC
cdr3_aa: CASSPDRYYGYTF

v_call: TRBV7-2
j_call: TRBJ1-6
clone_size: NA
d_call: NA
cdr3_nt: TGTGCCAGCAGGGAGGGGGACGGTGGTTCACCCCTCCACTTT
cdr3_aa: CASREGDGGSPLHF

v_call: TRBV7-6
j_call: TRBJ2-3
clone_size: many
d_call: TRBD1
cdr3_nt: TGTGCCAGCAGCTCAGGACAGGGGCAAGATACGCAGTATTTT
cdr3_aa: CASSSGQGQDTQYF

v_call: TRBV24-1
j_call: TRBJ2-5
clone_size: NA
d_call: NA
cdr3_nt: TGTGCCACCAGTGATTTACAAGAGACCCAGTACTTC
cdr3_aa: CATSDLQETQYF

v_call: TRBV5-1
j_call: TRBJ1-2
clone_size: NA
d_call: NA
cdr3_nt: TGCGCCAGCAGCTTGGGGACGGACTATGGCTACACCTTC
cdr3_aa: CASSLGTDYGYTF

v_call: TRBV24-1
j_call: TRBJ2-3
clone_size: NA
d_call: TRBD1
cdr3_nt: TGTGCCACCAGTGATATAGGACAGGGTATAGATACGCAGTATTTT
cdr3_aa: CATSDIGQGIDTQYF

v_call: TRBV10-2
j_call: TRBJ1-1
clone_size: NA
d_call: NA
cdr3_nt: TGCGCCAGCAGTGGTTTACAACCGAACACTGAAGCTTTCTTT
cdr3_aa: CASSGLQPNTEAFF

v_call: TRBV19
j_call: TRBJ2-2
clone_size: NA
d_call: NA
cdr3_nt: TGTGCCAGTAGTCCCCTAGCTTCCTCCACCGGGGAGCTGTTTTTT
cdr3_aa: CASSPLASSTGELFF

v_call: TRBV5-4
j_call: TRBJ2-7
clone_size: NA
d_call: NA
cdr3_nt: TGTGCCAGCAGCTTGTGGGGCGGAGGCGAGCAGTACTTC
cdr3_aa: CASSLWGGGEQYF

v_call: TRBV20-1
j_call: TRBJ2-1
clone_size: NA
d_call: NA
cdr3_nt: TGCAGTGCTAGTTGGGCAGGCGGCTACAATGAGCCGTTCTTC
cdr3_aa: CSASWAGGYNEPFF

v_call: TRBV7-9
j_call: TRBJ1-2
clone_size: NA
d_call: NA
cdr3_nt: TGTGCCAGCAGCTTTACCATAGGAAAGGCGCTAAACTATGGCTACACCTTC
cdr3_aa: CASSFTIGKALNYGYTF

v_call: TRBV20-1
j_call: TRBJ2-7
clone_size: few
d_call: NA
cdr3_nt: TGCAGTGCTAGAGGTTGGGGGGATTACGAGCAGTACTTC
cdr3_aa: CSARGWGDYEQYF

v_call: TRBV20-1
j_call: TRBJ2-5
clone_size: NA
d_call: NA
cdr3_nt: TGCAGTGCTACGGGGACGGCCGAGACCCAGTACTTC
cdr3_aa: CSATGTAETQYF

v_call: TRBV6-2/TRBV6-3
j_call: TRBJ2-5
clone_size: many
d_call: NA
cdr3_nt: TGTGCCAGCAGTTACGGAGGGGGCGCTGAGACCCAGTACTTC
cdr3_aa: CASSYGGGAETQYF

v_call: TRBV19
j_call: TRBJ2-7
clone_size: NA
d_call: NA
cdr3_nt: TGTGCCAGTACCAAGGGTGGTCCCTACGAGCAGTACTTC
cdr3_aa: CASTKGGPYEQYF

v_call: TRBV7-2
j_call: TRBJ1-1
clone_size: NA
d_call: NA
cdr3_nt: TGTGCCAGCAGCTCGGACGGCCACACTGAAGCTTTCTTT
cdr3_aa: CASSSDGHTEAFF

v_call: TRBV29-1
j_call: TRBJ1-1
clone_size: NA
d_call: NA
cdr3_nt: TGCAGCGTTGAATCACTCCTTGGGAACACTGAAGCTTTCTTT
cdr3_aa: CSVESLLGNTEAFF

v_call: TRBV7-9
j_call: TRBJ2-7
clone_size: NA
d_call: TRBD1
cdr3_nt: TGTGCCAGCAGCCCTTGGACAGGGGGCATACGATACGAGCAGTACTTC
cdr3_aa: CASSPWTGGIRYEQYF

v_call: TRBV20-1
j_call: TRBJ1-4
clone_size: NA
d_call: NA
cdr3_nt: TGCAGTGCTTCCCTGACGCTCAGCAGTATGATTTTT
cdr3_aa: CSASLTLSSMIF

v_call: TRBV9
j_call: TRBJ1-1
clone_size: few
d_call: NA
cdr3_nt: TGTGCCAGCAGCGTCCAACTTTCGAACACTGAAGCTTTCTTT
cdr3_aa: CASSVQLSNTEAFF

v_call: TRBV2
j_call: TRBJ1-5
clone_size: NA
d_call: NA
cdr3_nt: TGTGCCAGCACCCTTTCAGAGGCCCGACGGCCCCAGCATTTT
cdr3_aa: CASTLSEARRPQHF

v_call: TRBV7-6
j_call: TRBJ2-1
clone_size: NA
d_call: TRBD1
cdr3_nt: TGTGCCAGCAGCTTAGTAATAGGGGGCGCATCCAATGAGCAGTTCTTC
cdr3_aa: CASSLVIGGASNEQFF

v_call: TRBV5-6
j_call: TRBJ1-2
clone_size: NA
d_call: NA
cdr3_nt: TGTGCCGGCGGGCAGGGTGGCTATGGCTACACCTTC
cdr3_aa: CAGGQGGYGYTF

v_call: TRBV3-1
j_call: TRBJ2-7
clone_size: NA
d_call: NA
cdr3_nt: TGTGCCAGCAGCCAAGATAGCGACCTGAACTGCGAGCAGTACTTC
cdr3_aa: CASSQDSDLNCEQYF

v_call: TRBV29-1
j_call: TRBJ2-7
clone_size: NA
d_call: NA
cdr3_nt: TGCAGCGTTGAATACAGGGAGTCCTACGAGCAGTACTTC
cdr3_aa: CSVEYRESYEQYF

v_call: TRBV6-5
j_call: TRBJ2-7
clone_size: NA
d_call: NA
cdr3_nt: TGTGCCAGCTGTTACTCAGGCTACGAGCAGTACTTC
cdr3_aa: CASCYSGYEQYF

v_call: TRBV20-1
j_call: TRBJ2-1
clone_size: once
d_call: NA
cdr3_nt: TGCAGTGCTAGCCAATACAATGAGCAGTTCTTC
cdr3_aa: CSASQYNEQFF

v_call: TRBV12-3/TRBV12-4
j_call: TRBJ2-7
clone_size: NA
d_call: NA
cdr3_nt: TGTGCCAGCAGTCTTCTCACTAGGAACGAGCAGTACTTC
cdr3_aa: CASSLLTRNEQYF

v_call: TRBV11-3
j_call: TRBJ2-7
clone_size: few
d_call: NA
cdr3_nt: TGTGCCAGCAGCTTAGGAGGGGACGTTTGGTCCTTC
cdr3_aa: CASSLGGDVWSF

v_call: TRBV15
j_call: TRBJ2-7
clone_size: few
d_call: NA
cdr3_nt: TGTGCCACCAGCAGGGGTAGGGGTAATAACGACGAGCAGTACTTC
cdr3_aa: CATSRGRGNNDEQYF

v_call: TRBV7-8
j_call: TRBJ2-5
clone_size: few
d_call: TRBD1
cdr3_nt: TGTGCCAGCGGGACAGGCCAAGAGACCCAGTACTTC
cdr3_aa: CASGTGQETQYF

v_call: TRBV6-1
j_call: TRBJ1-1
clone_size: once
d_call: NA
cdr3_nt: TGTGCCAGCAGCGCACAGGGAGAAAACACTGAAGCTTTCTTT
cdr3_aa: CASSAQGENTEAFF

v_call: TRBV4-2
j_call: TRBJ2-1
clone_size: NA
d_call: TRBD2
cdr3_nt: TGTGCCAGCAGCCAAGTTGTAGCTCTAGCGGGAGCGAATGAGCAGTTCTTC
cdr3_aa: CASSQVVALAGANEQFF

v_call: TRBV12-3/TRBV12-4
j_call: TRBJ2-5
clone_size: many
d_call: NA
cdr3_nt: TGTGCCAGCAGCCCCCTCGTACTAGGGCAAGAGACCCAGTACTTC
cdr3_aa: CASSPLVLGQETQYF

v_call: TRBV7-3
j_call: TRBJ2-5
clone_size: NA
d_call: NA
cdr3_nt: TGTGCCAGCAGCCTAACCCCCGGACAGCAAGAGACCCAGTACTTC
cdr3_aa: CASSLTPGQQETQYF

v_call: TRBV20-1
j_call: TRBJ2-7
clone_size: NA
d_call: NA
cdr3_nt: TGCAGTGCTAGGCCCATATCCTACGAGCAGTACTTC
cdr3_aa: CSARPISYEQYF

v_call: TRBV11-1
j_call: TRBJ1-1
clone_size: many
d_call: NA
cdr3_nt: TGTGCCAGTACGGGCATCAACATGAACACTGAAGCTTTCTTT
cdr3_aa: CASTGINMNTEAFF

v_call: TRBV27
j_call: TRBJ2-5
clone_size: NA
d_call: TRBD2
cdr3_nt: TGTGCCAGCAGTTTTTTTAGCGGGGCCCAAGAGACCCAGTACTTC
cdr3_aa: CASSFFSGAQETQYF

v_call: TRBV7-6
j_call: TRBJ2-5
clone_size: NA
d_call: NA
cdr3_nt: TGTGCCAGCAGCTTAGGTGTCTCACTAGAATGGGGGACCCAGTACTTC
cdr3_aa: CASSLGVSLEWGTQYF

v_call: TRBV29-1
j_call: TRBJ2-5
clone_size: NA
d_call: TRBD2
cdr3_nt: TGCAGCGTTGAATGGGGCGGGGGGGCTGTGGAGACCCAGTACTTC
cdr3_aa: CSVEWGGGAVETQYF

v_call: TRBV7-3
j_call: TRBJ2-1
clone_size: NA
d_call: NA
cdr3_nt: TGTGCCAGCAGCTTAAACTCTTTGAGTAATGAGCAGTTCTTC
cdr3_aa: CASSLNSLSNEQFF

v_call: TRBV2
j_call: TRBJ1-2
clone_size: NA
d_call: NA
cdr3_nt: TGTGCCAGCCTCTGGTTAGGCTACACCTTC
cdr3_aa: CASLWLGYTF

v_call: TRBV24-1
j_call: TRBJ2-3
clone_size: NA
d_call: NA
cdr3_nt: TGTGCCACCAGTGATTTGAATCGGGATTGGGATCCAGATACGCAGTATTTT
cdr3_aa: CATSDLNRDWDPDTQYF

v_call: TRBV29-1
j_call: TRBJ1-3
clone_size: many
d_call: NA
cdr3_nt: TGCAGCGTGGCCTTAAGAGACACCATATATTTT
cdr3_aa: CSVALRDTIYF

v_call: TRBV7-9
j_call: TRBJ2-3
clone_size: NA
d_call: TRBD1
cdr3_nt: TGTGCCAGCAGCGAGGCAGGGGGCAAGCAAGGAGATACGCAGTATTTT
cdr3_aa: CASSEAGGKQGDTQYF

v_call: TRBV20-1
j_call: TRBJ2-1
clone_size: NA
d_call: TRBD1
cdr3_nt: TGCAGTGCTACGACAGGGGGCAATGAGCAGTTCTTC
cdr3_aa: CSATTGGNEQFF

v_call: TRBV5-5
j_call: TRBJ2-2
clone_size: NA
d_call: TRBD2
cdr3_nt: TGTGCCAGCAGCTCCATGATTGCGACTAGCGGGAGGAGTAGGGGCACCGGGGAGCTGTTTTTT
cdr3_aa: CASSSMIATSGRSRGTGELFF

v_call: TRBV7-2
j_call: TRBJ2-7
clone_size: NA
d_call: NA
cdr3_nt: TGTGCCAGCAGCTCGTTGGTCCCCGAGCAGTGCTTC
cdr3_aa: CASSSLVPEQCF

v_call: TRBV9
j_call: TRBJ1-6
clone_size: NA
d_call: TRBD1
cdr3_nt: TGTGCCAGCAACCGGGACAGGGATAATTCACCCCTCCACTTT
cdr3_aa: CASNRDRDNSPLHF

v_call: TRBV19
j_call: TRBJ2-1
clone_size: many
d_call: NA
cdr3_nt: TGTGCCAGTAGTATCATGTTGGGAGTCTCCTACAATGAGCAGTTCTTC
cdr3_aa: CASSIMLGVSYNEQFF

v_call: TRBV12-3/TRBV12-4
j_call: TRBJ1-5
clone_size: once
d_call: NA
cdr3_nt: TGTGCCAGCAGCCAAGCGACGTTGAATCAGCCCCAGCATTTT
cdr3_aa: CASSQATLNQPQHF

v_call: TRBV5-1
j_call: TRBJ2-7
clone_size: NA
d_call: NA
cdr3_nt: TGCGCCAGCAGACTTGGGGAACACGAGCAGTACTTC
cdr3_aa: CASRLGEHEQYF

v_call: TRBV6-5
j_call: TRBJ2-1
clone_size: NA
d_call: NA
cdr3_nt: TGTGCCAGCAGCCCCGGACAGCCTTACGTGAATGAGCAGTTCTTC
cdr3_aa: CASSPGQPYVNEQFF

v_call: TRBV3-1
j_call: TRBJ2-1
clone_size: NA
d_call: NA
cdr3_nt: TGTGCCAGCAGCACGTCACTTGAGCAGTTCTTC
cdr3_aa: CASSTSLEQFF

v_call: TRBV29-1
j_call: TRBJ2-7
clone_size: many
d_call: NA
cdr3_nt: TGCAGCGTTGGGGGCGGTGGGATGAATTACGAGCAGTACTTC
cdr3_aa: CSVGGGGMNYEQYF